Below, one TCR beta chain is given with its context. The antigen is undetermined. The data stem from a study of cytomegalovirus exposure and HLA in healthy donors. Looking at the study overall: The study placed 70% to 90% of its roughly 400 genotyped donors in the Caucasian-associated ancestry cluster. Study-wide points: Differences between HLA loci emerged in a later analysis of TCR association rates, with DRB1 most and HLA-C fewest. A few chains tied to CMV proved CMV antigen-specific in vitro.

13 Jbeta primers and 60 Vbeta primers were used for the PCR. The repertoire was sequenced with immunoSEQ multiplex PCR; TCRdb's copy has only in-frame clones and lacks some. The table records about 130,000 clones, 60% to 80% of them present only once. The receptor was isolated from a middle-aged man in good health and CMV-seronegative. Sequencing was carried out using PBMCs.

DNA of the CDR3: TGTGCCAGCAGCCAATCCGGGACAGGGGAAAGGGCTTTCTTT. Encoded protein: CASSQSGTGERAFF. The chain recombines TRBV16 with TRBJ1-1; 10 bases agree with TRBD1. CDR1 and CDR2 from the germline V gene are KGHSY and FQNENV. The CDR3 length is 14 residues. The junction had 6 bases not matched to a gene; V was cut back by 0 bases and J by 11 bases.